This TCR beta chain comes out of a study of blood T cell repertoires in COVID-19. The assay was immunoSEQ multiplex PCR, and TCRdb's table has in-frame clones only and misses some. The repertoire holds some 300,000 clones, with about 87% as singletons. The source of this sequence is a woman aged 25 to 39 who had recovered from COVID-19. The sequenced sample consisted of peripheral blood.

The chain's CDR3 is CASSVEFGWSGELFF. DNA for the CDR3: TGTGCCAGCAGCGTAGAGTTTGGTTGGAGCGGGGAGCTGTTTTTT. The V call is TRBV9, the J call TRBJ2-2; D is unresolved. The V end lost 0 bases, the J end lost 7 bases, and 13 bases lay between the germline ends. CDR1 and CDR2 (germline): SGDLS, YYNGEE. The CDR3 extends over 15 amino acids.